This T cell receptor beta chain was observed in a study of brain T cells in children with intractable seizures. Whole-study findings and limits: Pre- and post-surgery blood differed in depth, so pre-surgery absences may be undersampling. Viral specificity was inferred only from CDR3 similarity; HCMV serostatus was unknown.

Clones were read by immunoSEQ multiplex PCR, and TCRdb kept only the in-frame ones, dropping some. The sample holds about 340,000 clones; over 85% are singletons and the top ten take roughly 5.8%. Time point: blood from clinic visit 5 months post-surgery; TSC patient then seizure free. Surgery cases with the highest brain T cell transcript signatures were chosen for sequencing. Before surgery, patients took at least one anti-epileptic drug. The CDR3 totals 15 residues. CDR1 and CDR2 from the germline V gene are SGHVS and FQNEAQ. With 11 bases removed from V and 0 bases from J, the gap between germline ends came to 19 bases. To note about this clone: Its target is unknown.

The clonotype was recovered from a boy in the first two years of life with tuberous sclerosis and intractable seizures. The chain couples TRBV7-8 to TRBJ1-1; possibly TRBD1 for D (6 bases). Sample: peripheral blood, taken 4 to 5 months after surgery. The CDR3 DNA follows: TGTGCCTCAAGAAGGACAGTATTAATGAACACTGAAGCTTTCTTT. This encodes CASRRTVLMNTEAFF.